These 2 T cell receptor beta chains were sequenced from one sample in a study of post-analysis software for immune sequencing data. Notes on the study in general: TRBV5-6, TRBV5-1 and TRBV20-1 belonged to a set of about 5 TRBV segments that were more frequent in patients than controls.

TCR beta cDNA libraries had unique molecular identifiers. TCRdb independently ran MiXCR on the PCR reads; one entry per CDR3 protein. The top ten clones hold just under 5% of a sample with 750,000 to 950,000 distinct CDR3 sequences, 40% to 55% of them seen once. Their target antigens are unknown. The sequenced sample was blood. The receptors come from a girl aged 5-17 years with multiple sclerosis.

The chain employs TRBV6-6 and TRBJ1-5; D unclear. V gave up 6 bases and J gave up 4 bases, with 10 bases separating them. CDR1 MNHNY and CDR2 SVGAGI come from the germline V gene (reference sequence). The CDR3 covers 13 residues. This chain's CDR3 is CASSNGVNQPQHF. The CDR3 DNA sequence: TGTGCCAGCAGCAACGGGGTTAATCAGCCCCAGCATTTT.

This clonotype was detected only a few times. This chain connects TRBV11-3 to TRBJ2-3; 9 bases match TRBD1. The CDR3 is 15 residues long. Per the germline V gene, CDR1 is SGHNT and CDR2 is YENEEA. With V trimmed by 5 bases and J by 7 bases, 10 bases remained unmatched. CDR3 region: CASSLGTGITNTQYF. The CDR3 DNA sequence: TGTGCCAGCAGCCTCGGGACAGGGATTACAAATACGCAGTATTTT.